This record concerns one T cell receptor (beta chain) sequence. The V gene lost 1 base and the J gene lost 7 bases, with 7 bases spanning the gap. From germline, CDR1 is SGHTA and CDR2 FQGNSA. This CDR3 region has 13 residues. The data belong to a study of blood T cell repertoires in COVID-19. Study-level background: Researchers got acute and convalescent COVID-19 samples from the United States, Italy and Spain. PBMCs, B-cell-depleted T cells, or T cells provided the cDNA or gDNA that made up the material.

In the source study's methods: Amplification of reference gene primers was used by the study to estimate nucleated cell counts. Assay: immunoSEQ multiplex PCR; the TCRdb copy retains only in-frame clones and omits some. V, J and clone size are those of that table, while D and trimming were read from the DNA. The data contain 250,000 to 300,000 clones, 80% to 90% of them singletons. The TCR sequence derives from a man aged 80 or over with acute or convalescent COVID-19. The chain uses TRBV7-2 and TRBJ1-4; possible D gene TRBD1, 5 bases. Sequenced material: peripheral blood. The CDR3 reads CASSLVTGEKLFF. In nucleotides, the CDR3 is TGTGCCAGCAGCTTAGTAACAGGTGAAAAACTGTTTTTT.